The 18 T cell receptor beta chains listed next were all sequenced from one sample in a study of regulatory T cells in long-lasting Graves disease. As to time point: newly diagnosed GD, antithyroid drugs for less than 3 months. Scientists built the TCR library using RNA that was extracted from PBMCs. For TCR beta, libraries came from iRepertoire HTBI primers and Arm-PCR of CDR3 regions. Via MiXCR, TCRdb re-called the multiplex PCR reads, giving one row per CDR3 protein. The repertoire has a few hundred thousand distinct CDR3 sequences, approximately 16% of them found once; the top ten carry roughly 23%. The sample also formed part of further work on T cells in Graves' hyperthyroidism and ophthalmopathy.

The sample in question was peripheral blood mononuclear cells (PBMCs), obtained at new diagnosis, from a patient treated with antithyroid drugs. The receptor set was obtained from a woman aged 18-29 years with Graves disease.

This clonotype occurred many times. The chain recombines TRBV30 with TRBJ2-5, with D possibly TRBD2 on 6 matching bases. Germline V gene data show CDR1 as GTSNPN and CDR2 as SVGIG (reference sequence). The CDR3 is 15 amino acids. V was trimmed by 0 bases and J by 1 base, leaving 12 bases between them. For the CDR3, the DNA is TGTGCCTGGAGTGTAAGGGAGGTAGTCCAAGAGACCCAGTACTTC. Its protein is CAWSVREVVQETQYF.

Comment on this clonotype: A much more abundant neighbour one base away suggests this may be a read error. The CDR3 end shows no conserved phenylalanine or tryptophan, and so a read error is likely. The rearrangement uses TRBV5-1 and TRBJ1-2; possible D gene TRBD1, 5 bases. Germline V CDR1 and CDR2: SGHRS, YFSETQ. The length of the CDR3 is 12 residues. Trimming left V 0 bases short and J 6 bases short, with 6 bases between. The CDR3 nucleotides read TGCGCCAGCAGCTTGGAAGGGGATGGCTACACCCTC. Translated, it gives CASSLEGDGYTL.

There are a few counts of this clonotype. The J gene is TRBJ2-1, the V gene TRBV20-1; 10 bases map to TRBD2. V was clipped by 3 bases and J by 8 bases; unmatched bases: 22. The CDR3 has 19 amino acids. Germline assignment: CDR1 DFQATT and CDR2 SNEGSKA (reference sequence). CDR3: CSASPPTGLAELLVYEQFF. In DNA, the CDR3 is TGCAGTGCTAGCCCGCCTACTGGACTAGCGGAACTCCTTGTGTATGAGCAGTTCTTC.

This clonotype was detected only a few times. CDR3 region: CASSLVRGGELFF. In nucleotides, the CDR3 is TGTGCCAGCAGTTTAGTTCGTGGCGGGGAGCTGTTTTTT. This sequence joins TRBV12-3 or TRBV12-4 and TRBJ2-2, with no clear D. V lost 1 base to trimming and J lost 7 bases, with 7 bases between them. The CDR3 runs to 13 residues.

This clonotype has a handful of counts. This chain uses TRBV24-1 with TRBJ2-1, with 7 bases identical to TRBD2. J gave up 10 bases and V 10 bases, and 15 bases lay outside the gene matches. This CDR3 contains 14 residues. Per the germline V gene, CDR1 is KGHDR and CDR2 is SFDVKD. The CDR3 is CATIAEEMGGEQFF. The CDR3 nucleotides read TGTGCCACTATAGCGGAGGAAATGGGGGGGGAGCAGTTCTTC.

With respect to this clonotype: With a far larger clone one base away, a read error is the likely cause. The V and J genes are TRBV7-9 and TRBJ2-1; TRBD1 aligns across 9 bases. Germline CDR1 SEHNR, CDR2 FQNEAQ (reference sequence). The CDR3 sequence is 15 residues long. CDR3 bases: TGTGCCAACAGCTTAGAGGACAGGGGAAGGAATGAGCAGTTCTTC. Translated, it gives CANSLEDRGRNEQFF.

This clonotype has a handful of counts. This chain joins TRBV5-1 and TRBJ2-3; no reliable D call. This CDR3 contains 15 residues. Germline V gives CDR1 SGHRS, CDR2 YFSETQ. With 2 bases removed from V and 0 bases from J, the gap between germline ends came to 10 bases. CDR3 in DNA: TGCGCCAGCAGCTTCGAGGATCCTAGCACAGATACGCAGTATTTT. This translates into CASSFEDPSTDTQYF.

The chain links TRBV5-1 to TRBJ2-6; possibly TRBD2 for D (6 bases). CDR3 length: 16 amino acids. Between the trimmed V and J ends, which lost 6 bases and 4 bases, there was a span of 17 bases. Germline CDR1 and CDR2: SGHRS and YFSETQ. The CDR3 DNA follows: TGCGCCAGCAATTTCGGGTTCACTAGCGGGGCCAACGTCCTGACTTTC. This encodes CASNFGFTSGANVLTF.

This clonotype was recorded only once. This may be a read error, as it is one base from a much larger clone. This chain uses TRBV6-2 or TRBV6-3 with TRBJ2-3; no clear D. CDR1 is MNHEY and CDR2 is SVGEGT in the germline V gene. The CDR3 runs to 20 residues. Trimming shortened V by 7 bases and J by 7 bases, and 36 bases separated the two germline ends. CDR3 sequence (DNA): TGTGCCAGCACCTCTAATGCCCTAGGACCAAAGCCACCCACACAACATACGCAGTATTTT. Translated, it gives CASTSNALGPKPPTQHTQYF.

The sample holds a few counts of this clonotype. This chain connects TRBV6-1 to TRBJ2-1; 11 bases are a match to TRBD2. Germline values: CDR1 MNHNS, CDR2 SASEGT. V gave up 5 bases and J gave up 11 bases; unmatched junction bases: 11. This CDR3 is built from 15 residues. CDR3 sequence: CASSQGTSGPIQQFF. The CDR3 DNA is TGTGCCAGCAGTCAAGGGACTAGCGGACCGATTCAGCAGTTCTTC.

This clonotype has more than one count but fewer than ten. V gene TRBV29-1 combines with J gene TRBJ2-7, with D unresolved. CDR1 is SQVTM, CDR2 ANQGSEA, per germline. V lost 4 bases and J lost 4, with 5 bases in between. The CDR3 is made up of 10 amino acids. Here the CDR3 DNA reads TGCAGCGTTGGAGAGTACGAGCAGTACTTC. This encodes CSVGEYEQYF.

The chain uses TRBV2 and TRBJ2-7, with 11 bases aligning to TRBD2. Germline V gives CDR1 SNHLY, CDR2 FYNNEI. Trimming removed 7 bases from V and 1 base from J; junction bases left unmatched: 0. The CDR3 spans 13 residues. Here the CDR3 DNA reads TGTGCCAGCACTAGCGGGAGGTCCTACGAGCAGTACTTC. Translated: CASTSGRSYEQYF.

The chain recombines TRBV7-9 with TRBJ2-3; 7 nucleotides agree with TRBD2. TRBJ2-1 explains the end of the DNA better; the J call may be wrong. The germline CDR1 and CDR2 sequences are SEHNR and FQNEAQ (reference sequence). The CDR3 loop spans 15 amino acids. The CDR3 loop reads CASSTGTQWGGEQFF. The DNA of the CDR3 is TGTGCCAGCAGCACTGGGACCCAGTGGGGGGGTGAGCAGTTCTTC.

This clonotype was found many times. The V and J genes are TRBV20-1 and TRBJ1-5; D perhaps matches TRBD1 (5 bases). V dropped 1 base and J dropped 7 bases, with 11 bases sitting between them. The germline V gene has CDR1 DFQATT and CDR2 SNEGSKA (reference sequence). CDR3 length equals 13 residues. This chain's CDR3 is CSARGTNVQPQHF. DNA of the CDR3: TGCAGTGCTAGAGGGACAAACGTCCAGCCCCAGCATTTT.

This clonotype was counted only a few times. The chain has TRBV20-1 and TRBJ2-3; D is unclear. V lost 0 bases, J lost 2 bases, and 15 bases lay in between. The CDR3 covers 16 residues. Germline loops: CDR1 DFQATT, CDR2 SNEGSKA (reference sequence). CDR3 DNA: TGCAGTGCTAGAGATTTCACCAAATCCTTCACAGATACGCAGTATTTT. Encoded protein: CSARDFTKSFTDTQYF.

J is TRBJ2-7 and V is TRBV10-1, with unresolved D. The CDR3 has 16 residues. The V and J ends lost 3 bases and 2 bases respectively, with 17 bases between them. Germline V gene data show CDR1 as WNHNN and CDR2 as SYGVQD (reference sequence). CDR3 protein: CASSDGRGRAPYEQYF. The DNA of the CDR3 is TGCGCCAGCAGTGATGGTCGTGGACGGGCGCCCTACGAGCAGTACTTC.

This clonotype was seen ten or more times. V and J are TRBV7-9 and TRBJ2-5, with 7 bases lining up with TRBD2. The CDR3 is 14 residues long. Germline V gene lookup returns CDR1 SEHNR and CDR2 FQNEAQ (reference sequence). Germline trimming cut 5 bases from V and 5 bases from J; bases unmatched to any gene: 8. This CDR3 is CASSVGLGAETQYF. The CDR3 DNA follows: TGTGCCAGCAGCGTCGGACTAGGCGCCGAGACCCAGTACTTC.

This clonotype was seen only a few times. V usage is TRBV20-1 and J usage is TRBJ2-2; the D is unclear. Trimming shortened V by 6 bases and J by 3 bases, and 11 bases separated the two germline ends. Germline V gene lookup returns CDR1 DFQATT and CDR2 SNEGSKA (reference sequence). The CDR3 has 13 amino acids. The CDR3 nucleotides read TGCAGTGCCGGGTACGGAGACACCGGGGAGCTGTTTTTT. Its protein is CSAGYGDTGELFF.